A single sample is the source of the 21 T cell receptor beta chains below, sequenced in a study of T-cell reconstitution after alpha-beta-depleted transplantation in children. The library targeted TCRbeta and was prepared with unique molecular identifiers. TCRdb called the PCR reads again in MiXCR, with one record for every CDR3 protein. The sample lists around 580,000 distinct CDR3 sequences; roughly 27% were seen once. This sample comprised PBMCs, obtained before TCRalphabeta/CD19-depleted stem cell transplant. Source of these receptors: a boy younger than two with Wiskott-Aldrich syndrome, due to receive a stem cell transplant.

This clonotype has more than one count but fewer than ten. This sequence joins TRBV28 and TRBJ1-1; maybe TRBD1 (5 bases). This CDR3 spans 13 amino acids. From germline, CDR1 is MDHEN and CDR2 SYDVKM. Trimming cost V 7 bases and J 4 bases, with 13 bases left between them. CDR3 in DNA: TGTGCCAGCAAGGGGACCAGGGCCACTGAAGCTTTCTTT. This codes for CASKGTRATEAFF.

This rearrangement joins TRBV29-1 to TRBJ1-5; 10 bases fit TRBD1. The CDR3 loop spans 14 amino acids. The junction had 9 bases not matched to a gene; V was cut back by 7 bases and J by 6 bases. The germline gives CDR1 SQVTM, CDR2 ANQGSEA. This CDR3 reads CSAWDRGTGQPQHF. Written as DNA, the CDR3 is TGCAGCGCTTGGGACAGGGGAACGGGTCAGCCCCAGCATTTT.

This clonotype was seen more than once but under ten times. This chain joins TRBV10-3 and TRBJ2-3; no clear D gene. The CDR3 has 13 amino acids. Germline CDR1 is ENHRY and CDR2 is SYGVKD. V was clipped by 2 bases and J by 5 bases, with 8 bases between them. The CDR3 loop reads CAISEGWGDTQYF. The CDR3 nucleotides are TGTGCCATCAGTGAGGGGTGGGGAGATACGCAGTATTTT.

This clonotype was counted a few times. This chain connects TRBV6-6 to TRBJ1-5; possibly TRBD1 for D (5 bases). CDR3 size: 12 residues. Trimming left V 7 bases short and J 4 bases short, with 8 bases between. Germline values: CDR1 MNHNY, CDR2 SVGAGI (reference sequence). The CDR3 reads CASKSGNQPQHF. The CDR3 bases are TGTGCCAGCAAATCAGGGAATCAGCCCCAGCATTTT.

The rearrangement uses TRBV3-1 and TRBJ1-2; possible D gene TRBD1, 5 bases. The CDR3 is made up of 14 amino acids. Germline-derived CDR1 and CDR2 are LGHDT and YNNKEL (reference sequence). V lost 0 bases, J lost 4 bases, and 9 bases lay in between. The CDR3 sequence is CASSQEAGSYGYTF. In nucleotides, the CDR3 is TGTGCCAGCAGCCAAGAGGCAGGGAGCTATGGCTACACCTTC.

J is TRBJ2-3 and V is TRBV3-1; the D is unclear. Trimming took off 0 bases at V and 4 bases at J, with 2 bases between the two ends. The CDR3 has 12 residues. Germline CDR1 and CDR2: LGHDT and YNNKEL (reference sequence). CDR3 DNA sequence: TGTGCCAGCAGCCAAGATGCAGATACGCAGTATTTT. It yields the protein CASSQDADTQYF.

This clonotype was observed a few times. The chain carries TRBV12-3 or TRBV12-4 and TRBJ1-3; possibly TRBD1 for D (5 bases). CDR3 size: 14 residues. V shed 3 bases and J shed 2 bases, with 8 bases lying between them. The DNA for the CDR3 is TGTGCCAGCAGTTTGCCGGGGGCTGGAAACACCATATATTTT. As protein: CASSLPGAGNTIYF.

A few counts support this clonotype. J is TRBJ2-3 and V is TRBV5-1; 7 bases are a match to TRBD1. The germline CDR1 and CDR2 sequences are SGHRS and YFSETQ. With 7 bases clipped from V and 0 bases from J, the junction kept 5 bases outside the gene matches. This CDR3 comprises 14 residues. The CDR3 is CASVRDRSTDTQYF. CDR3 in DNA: TGCGCCAGCGTACGGGACAGAAGCACAGATACGCAGTATTTT. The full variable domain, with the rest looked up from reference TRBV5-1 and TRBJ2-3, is KAGVTQTPRYLIKTRGQQVTLSCSPISGHRSVSWYQQTPGQGLQFLFEYFSETQRNKGNFPGRFSGRQFSNSRSEMNVSTLELGDSALYLCASVRDRSTDTQYFGPGTRLTVL.

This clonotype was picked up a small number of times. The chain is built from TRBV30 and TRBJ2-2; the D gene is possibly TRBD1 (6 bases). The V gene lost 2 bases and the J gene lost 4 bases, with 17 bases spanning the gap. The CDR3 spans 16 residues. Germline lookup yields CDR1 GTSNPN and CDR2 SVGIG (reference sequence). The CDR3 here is CAWSRNRVLGTGELFF. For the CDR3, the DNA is TGTGCCTGGAGTAGAAACAGGGTGTTGGGCACCGGGGAGCTGTTTTTT.

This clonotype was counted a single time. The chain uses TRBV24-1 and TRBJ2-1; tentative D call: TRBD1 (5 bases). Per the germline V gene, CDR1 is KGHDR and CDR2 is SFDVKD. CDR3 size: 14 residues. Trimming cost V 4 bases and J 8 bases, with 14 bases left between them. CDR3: CATSDAEGVHEQFF. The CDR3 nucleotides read TGTGCCACCAGTGACGCAGAAGGGGTCCATGAGCAGTTCTTC.

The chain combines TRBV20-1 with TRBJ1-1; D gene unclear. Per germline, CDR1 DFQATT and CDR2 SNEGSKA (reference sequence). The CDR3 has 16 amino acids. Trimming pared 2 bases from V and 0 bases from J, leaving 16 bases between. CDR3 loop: CSARTYEGSMNTEAFF. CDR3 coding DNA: TGCAGTGCTAGAACCTATGAGGGCAGCATGAACACTGAAGCTTTCTTT.

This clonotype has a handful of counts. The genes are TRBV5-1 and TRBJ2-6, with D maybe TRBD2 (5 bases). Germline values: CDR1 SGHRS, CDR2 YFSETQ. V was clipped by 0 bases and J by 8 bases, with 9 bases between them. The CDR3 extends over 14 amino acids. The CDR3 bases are TGCGCCAGCAGCTTGGCCGGGGTTCCCAACGTCCTGACTTTC. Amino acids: CASSLAGVPNVLTF.

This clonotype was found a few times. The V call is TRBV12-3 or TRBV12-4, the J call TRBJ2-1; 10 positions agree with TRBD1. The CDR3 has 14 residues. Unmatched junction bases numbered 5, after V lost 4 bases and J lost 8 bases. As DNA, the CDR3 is TGTGCCAGCAGTTCTGGGACAGGGGAGGATGAGCAGTTCTTC. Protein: CASSSGTGEDEQFF.

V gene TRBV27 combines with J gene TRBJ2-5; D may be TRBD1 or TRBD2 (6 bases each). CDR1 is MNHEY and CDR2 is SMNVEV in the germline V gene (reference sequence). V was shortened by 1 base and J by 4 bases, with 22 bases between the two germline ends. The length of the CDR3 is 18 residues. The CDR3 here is CASSLYPGAVGDLETQYF. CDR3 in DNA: TGTGCCAGCAGTTTATACCCGGGGGCAGTTGGGGATTTAGAGACCCAGTACTTC.

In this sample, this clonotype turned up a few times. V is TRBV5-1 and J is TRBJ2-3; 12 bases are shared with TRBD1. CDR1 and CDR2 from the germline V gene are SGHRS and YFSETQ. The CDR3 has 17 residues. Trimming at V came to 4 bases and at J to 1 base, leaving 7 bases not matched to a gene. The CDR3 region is CASSEGQGAFGTDTQYF. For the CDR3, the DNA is TGCGCCAGCAGCGAGGGACAGGGGGCCTTCGGCACAGATACGCAGTATTTT.

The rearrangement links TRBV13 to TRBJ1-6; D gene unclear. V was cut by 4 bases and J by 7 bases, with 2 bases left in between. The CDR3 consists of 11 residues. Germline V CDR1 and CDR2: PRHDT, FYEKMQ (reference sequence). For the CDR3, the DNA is TGTGCCAGCAGCTCGAATTCACCCCTCCACTTT. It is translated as CASSSNSPLHF.

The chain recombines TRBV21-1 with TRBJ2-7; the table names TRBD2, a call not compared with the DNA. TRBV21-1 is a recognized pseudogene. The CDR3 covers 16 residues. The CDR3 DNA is TGTGCCAGCAGTCTGGGACTAGCGTCTAGCTCCTACGAGCAGTACTTC. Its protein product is CASSLGLASSSYEQYF.

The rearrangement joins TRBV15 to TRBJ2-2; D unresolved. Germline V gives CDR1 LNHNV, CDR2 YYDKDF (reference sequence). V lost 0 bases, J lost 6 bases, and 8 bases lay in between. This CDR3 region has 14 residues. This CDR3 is CATSRDRSAGELFF. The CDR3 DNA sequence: TGTGCCACCAGCAGAGATCGGAGCGCCGGGGAGCTGTTTTTT. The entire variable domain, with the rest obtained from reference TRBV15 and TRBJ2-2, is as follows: DAMVIQNPRYQVTQFGKPVTLSCSQTLNHNVMYWYQQKSSQAPKLLFHYYDKDFNNEADTPDNFQSRRPNTSFCFLDIRSPGLGDTAMYLCATSRDRSAGELFFGEGSRLTVL.

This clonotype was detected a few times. This CDR3 reads CASSQDFWTSVTGELFF. DNA for the CDR3: TGCGCCAGCAGCCAAGATTTTTGGACTAGCGTCACCGGGGAGCTGTTTTTT. The V gene is TRBV4-1, the J gene TRBJ2-2, with 9 bases that match TRBD2. This CDR3 comprises 17 residues. J lost 4 bases, V lost 0 bases, and 6 bases had no gene match. Germline values: CDR1 MGHRA, CDR2 YSYEKL.

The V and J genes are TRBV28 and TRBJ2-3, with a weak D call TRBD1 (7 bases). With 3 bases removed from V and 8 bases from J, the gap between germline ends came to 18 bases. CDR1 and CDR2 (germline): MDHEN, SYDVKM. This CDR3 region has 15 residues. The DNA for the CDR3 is TGTGCCAGCAGTTTGGTTCGACAGGGAGGAGGTACGCAGTATTTT. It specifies CASSLVRQGGGTQYF.

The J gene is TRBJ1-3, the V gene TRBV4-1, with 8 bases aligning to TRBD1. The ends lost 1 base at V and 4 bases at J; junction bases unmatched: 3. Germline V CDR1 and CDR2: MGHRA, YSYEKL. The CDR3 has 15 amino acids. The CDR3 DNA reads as TGCGCCAGCAGCCAAGCCGGGACAGGCGGAAACACCATATATTTT. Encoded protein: CASSQAGTGGNTIYF.